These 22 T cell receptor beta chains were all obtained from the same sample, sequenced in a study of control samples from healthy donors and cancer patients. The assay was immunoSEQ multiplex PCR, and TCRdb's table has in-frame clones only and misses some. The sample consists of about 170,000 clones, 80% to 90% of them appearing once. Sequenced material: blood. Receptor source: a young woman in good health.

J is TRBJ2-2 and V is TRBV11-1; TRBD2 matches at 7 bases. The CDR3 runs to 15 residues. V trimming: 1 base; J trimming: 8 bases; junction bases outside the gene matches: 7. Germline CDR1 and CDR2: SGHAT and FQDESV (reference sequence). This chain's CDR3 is CASSLVSGVPGELFF. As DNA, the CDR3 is TGTGCCAGCAGCTTAGTAAGCGGGGTTCCGGGGGAGCTGTTTTTT.

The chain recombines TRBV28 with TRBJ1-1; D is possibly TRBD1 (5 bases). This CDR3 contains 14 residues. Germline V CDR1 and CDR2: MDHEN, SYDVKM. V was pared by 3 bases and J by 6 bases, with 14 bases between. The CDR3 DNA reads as TGTGCCAGCAGTTTTCCCGCAGGGTGGGCTGAAGCTTTCTTT. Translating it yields CASSFPAGWAEAFF.

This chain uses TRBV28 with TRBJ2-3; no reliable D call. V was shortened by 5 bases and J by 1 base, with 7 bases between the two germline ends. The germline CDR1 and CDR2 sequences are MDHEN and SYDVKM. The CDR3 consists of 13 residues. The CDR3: CASSLLGTDTQYF. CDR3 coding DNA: TGTGCCAGCAGTCTCCTTGGCACAGATACGCAGTATTTT.

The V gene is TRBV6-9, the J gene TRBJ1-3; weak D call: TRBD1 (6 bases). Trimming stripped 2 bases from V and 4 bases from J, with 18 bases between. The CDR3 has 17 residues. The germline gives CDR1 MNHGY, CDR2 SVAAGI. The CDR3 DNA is TGTGCCAGCAGTTATAAGGGCCCCAGGGGACCCGGAAACACCATATATTTT. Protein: CASSYKGPRGPGNTIYF.

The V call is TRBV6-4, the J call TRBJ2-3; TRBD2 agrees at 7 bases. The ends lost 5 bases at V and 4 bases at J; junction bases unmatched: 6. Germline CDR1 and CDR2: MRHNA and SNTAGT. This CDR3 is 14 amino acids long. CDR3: CASSPELASDTQYF. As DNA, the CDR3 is TGTGCCAGCAGTCCCGAACTAGCGTCAGATACGCAGTATTTT.

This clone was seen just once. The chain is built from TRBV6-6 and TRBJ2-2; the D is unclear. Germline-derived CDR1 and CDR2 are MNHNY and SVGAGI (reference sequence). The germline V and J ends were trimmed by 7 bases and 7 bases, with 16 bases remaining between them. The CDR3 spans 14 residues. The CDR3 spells CASTDLELSGELFF. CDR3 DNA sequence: TGTGCCAGCACCGACCTCGAGCTCAGCGGGGAGCTGTTTTTT.

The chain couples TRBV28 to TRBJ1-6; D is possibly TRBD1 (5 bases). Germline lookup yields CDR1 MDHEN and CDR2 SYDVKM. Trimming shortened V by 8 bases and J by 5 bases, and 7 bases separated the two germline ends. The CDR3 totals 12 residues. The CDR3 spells CASQGNNSPLHF. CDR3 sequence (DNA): TGTGCCAGCCAGGGAAATAATTCACCCCTCCACTTT.

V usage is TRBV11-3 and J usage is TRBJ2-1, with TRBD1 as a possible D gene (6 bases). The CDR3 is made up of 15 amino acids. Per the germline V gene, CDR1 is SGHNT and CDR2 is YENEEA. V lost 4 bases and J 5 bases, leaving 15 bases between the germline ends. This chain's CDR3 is CASSSLGGQNNEQFF. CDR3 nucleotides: TGTGCCAGCAGCTCCCTAGGGGGTCAAAACAATGAGCAGTTCTTC.

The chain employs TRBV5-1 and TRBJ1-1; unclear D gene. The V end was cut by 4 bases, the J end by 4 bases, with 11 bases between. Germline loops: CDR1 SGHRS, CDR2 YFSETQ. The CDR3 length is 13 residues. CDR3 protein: CASSLRLGTEAFF. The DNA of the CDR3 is TGCGCCAGCAGCCTTCGGTTAGGCACTGAAGCTTTCTTT.

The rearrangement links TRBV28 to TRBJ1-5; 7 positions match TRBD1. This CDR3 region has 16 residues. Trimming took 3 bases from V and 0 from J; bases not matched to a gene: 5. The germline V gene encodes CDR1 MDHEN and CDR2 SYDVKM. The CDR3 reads CASSFNDRVSNQPQHF. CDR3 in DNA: TGTGCCAGCAGTTTCAACGACAGGGTTAGCAATCAGCCCCAGCATTTT.

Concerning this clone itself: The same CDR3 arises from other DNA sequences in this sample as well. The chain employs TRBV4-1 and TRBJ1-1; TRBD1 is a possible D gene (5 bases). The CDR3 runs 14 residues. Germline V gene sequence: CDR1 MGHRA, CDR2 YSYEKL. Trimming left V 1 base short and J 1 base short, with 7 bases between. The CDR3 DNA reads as TGCGCCAGCAGCCAAGTCGGGGGGAACACTGAAGCTTTCTTT. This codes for CASSQVGGNTEAFF.

As DNA, the CDR3 is TGTGCCAGCTCACCCCAGGGCTCGCCCAATCAGCCCCAGCATTTT. Translating gives CASSPQGSPNQPQHF. V usage is TRBV18 and J usage is TRBJ1-5, with D maybe TRBD1 (5 bases). Germline V CDR1 and CDR2: KGHSH, LQKENI. Trimming took off 3 bases at V and 3 bases at J, with 12 bases between the two ends. This CDR3 is built from 15 residues.

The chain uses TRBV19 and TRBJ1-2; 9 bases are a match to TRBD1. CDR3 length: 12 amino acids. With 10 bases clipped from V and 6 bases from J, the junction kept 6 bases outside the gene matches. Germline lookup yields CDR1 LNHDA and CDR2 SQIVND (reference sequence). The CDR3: CATETGGDGYTF. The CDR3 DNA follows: TGTGCCACCGAAACAGGGGGCGATGGCTACACCTTC.

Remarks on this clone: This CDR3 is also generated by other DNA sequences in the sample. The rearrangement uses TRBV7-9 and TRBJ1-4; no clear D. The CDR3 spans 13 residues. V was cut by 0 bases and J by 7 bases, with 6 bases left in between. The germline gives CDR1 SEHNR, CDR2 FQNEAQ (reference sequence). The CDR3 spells CASSLAGTEKLFF. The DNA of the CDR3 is TGTGCCAGCAGCTTAGCGGGAACTGAAAAACTGTTTTTT.

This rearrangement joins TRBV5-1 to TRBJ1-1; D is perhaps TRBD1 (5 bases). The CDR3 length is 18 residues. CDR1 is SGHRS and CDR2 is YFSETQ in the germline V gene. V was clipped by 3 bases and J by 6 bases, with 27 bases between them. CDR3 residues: CASSSTTSGGRRGAEAFF. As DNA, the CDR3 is TGCGCCAGCAGCTCCACCACCTCGGGGGGTCGGAGAGGGGCTGAAGCTTTCTTT. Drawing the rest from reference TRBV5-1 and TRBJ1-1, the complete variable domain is KAGVTQTPRYLIKTRGQQVTLSCSPISGHRSVSWYQQTPGQGLQFLFEYFSETQRNKGNFPGRFSGRQFSNSRSEMNVSTLELGDSALYLCASSSTTSGGRRGAEAFFGQGTRLTVV.

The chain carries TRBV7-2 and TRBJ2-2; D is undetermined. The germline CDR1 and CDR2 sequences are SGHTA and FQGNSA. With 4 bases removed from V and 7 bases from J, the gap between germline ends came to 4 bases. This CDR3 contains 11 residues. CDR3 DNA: TGTGCCAGCAGCTGGGTCGGGGAGCTGTTTTTT. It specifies CASSWVGELFF.

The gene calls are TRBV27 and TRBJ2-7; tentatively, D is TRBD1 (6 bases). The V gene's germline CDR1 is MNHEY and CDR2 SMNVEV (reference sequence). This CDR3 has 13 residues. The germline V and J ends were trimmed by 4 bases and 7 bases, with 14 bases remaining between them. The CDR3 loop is CASSSQGRGEQYF. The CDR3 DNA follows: TGTGCCAGCAGTTCACAGGGTCGAGGGGAGCAGTACTTC.

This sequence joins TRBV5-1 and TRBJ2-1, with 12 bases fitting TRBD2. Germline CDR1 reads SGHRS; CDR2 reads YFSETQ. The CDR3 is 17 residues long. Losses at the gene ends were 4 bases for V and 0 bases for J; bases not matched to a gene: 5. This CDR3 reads CASSLGLAGSSYNEQFF. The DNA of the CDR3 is TGCGCCAGCAGCCTTGGACTAGCGGGAAGCTCCTACAATGAGCAGTTCTTC. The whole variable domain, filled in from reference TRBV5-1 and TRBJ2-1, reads KAGVTQTPRYLIKTRGQQVTLSCSPISGHRSVSWYQQTPGQGLQFLFEYFSETQRNKGNFPGRFSGRQFSNSRSEMNVSTLELGDSALYLCASSLGLAGSSYNEQFFGPGTRLTVL.

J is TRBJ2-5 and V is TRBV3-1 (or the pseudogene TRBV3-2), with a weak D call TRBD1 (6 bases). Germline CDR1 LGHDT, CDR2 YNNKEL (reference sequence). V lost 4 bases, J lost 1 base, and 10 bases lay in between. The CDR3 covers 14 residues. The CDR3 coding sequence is TGTGCCAGCAGCCTTCAGGGGATCCAAGAGACCCAGTACTTC. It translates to CASSLQGIQETQYF.

CDR3 nucleotides: TGCGCCAGCAGCCCCGCCGGCGTGAACACCATATATTTT. It codes for CASSPAGVNTIYF. The V gene is TRBV4-1, the J gene TRBJ1-3; D is unresolved. V was trimmed by 4 bases and J by 7 bases, leaving 11 bases between them. The V gene's germline CDR1 is MGHRA and CDR2 YSYEKL. CDR3 length: 13 residues.

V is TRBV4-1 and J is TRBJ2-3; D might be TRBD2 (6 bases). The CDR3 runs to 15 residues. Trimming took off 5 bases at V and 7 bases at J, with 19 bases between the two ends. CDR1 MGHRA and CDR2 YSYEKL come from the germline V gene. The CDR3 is CASSSRGLNLYTQYF. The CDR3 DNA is TGCGCCAGCAGCTCACGCGGACTAAACTTGTATACGCAGTATTTT.

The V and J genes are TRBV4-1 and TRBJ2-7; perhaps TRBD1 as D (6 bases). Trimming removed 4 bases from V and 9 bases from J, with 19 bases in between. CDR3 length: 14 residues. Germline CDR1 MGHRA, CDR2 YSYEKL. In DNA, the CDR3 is TGCGCCAGCAGCCTGGGAGACAGGCCCGAATTGCAGTACTTC. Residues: CASSLGDRPELQYF.